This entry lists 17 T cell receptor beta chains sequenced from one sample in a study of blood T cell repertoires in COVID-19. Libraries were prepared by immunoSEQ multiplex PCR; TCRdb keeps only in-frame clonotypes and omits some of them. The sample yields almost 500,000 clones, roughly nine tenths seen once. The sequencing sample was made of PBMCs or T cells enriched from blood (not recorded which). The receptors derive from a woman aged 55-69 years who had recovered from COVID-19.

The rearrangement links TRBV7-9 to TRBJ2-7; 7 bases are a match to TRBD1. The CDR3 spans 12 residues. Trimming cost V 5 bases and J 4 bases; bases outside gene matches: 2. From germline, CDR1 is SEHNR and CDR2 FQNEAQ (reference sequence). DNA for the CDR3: TGTGCCAGCAGCCGGGGACAGTACGAGCAGTACTTC. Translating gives CASSRGQYEQYF.

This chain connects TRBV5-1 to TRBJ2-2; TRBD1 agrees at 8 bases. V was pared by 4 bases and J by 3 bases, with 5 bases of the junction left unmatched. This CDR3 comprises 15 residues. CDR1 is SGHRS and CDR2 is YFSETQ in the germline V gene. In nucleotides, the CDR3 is TGCGCCAGCAGCCGGACAGGGATACACACCGGGGAGCTGTTTTTT. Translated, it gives CASSRTGIHTGELFF.

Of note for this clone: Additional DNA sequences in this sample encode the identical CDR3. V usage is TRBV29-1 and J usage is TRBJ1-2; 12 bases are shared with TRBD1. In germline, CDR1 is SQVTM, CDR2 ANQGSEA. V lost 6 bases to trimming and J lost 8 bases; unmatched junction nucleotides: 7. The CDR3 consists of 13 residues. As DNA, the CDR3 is TGCAGCGTGGAGGGACAGGGGGCGCGCGGCTACACCTTC. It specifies CSVEGQGARGYTF.

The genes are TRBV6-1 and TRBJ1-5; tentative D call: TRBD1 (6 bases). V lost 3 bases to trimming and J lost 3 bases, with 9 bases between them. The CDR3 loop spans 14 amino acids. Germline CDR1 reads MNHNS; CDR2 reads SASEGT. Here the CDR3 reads CASSDRGNNQPQHF. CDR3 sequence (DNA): TGTGCCAGCAGTGACAGGGGTAACAATCAGCCCCAGCATTTT.

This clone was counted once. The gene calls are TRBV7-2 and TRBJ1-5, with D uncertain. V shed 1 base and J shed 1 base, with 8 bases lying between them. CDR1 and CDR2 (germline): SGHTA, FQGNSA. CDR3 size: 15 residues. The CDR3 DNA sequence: TGTGCCAGCAGCTTAGGAGGTCCCAGCAATCAGCCCCAGCATTTT. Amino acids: CASSLGGPSNQPQHF. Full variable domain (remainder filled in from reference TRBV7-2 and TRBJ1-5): GAGVSQSPSNKVTEKGKDVELRCDPISGHTALYWYRQSLGQGLEFLIYFQGNSAPDKSGLPSDRFSAERTGGSVSTLTIQRTQQEDSAVYLCASSLGGPSNQPQHFGDGTRLSIL.

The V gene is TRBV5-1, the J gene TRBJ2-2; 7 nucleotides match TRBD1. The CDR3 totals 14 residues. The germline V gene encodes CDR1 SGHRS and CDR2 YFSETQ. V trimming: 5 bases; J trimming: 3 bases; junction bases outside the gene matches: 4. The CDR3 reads CASSIQGHTGELFF. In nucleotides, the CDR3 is TGCGCCAGCAGTATACAGGGGCACACCGGGGAGCTGTTTTTT.

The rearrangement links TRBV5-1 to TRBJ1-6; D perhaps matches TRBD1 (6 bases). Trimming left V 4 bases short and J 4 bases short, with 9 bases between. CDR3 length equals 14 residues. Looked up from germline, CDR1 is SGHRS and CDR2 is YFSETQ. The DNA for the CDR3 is TGCGCCAGCAGCCCACAGGGATATAATTCACCCCTCCACTTT. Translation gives CASSPQGYNSPLHF.

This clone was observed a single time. The CDR3 bases are TGTGCCAGCAGTGTGCAGGGGCGGGATCAGCCCCAGCATTTT. Translating gives CASSVQGRDQPQHF. The rearrangement links TRBV2 to TRBJ1-5; D may be TRBD1 (6 bases). The CDR3 runs 14 residues. V was shortened by 4 bases and J by 5 bases, with 12 bases between the two germline ends. Germline CDR1 reads SNHLY; CDR2 reads FYNNEI.

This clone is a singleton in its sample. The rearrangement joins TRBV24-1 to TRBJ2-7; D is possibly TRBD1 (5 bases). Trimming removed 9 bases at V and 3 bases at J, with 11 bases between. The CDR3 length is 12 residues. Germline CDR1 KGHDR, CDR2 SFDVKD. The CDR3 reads CATGSQGYEQYF. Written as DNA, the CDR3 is TGTGCCACCGGATCCCAGGGCTACGAGCAGTACTTC.

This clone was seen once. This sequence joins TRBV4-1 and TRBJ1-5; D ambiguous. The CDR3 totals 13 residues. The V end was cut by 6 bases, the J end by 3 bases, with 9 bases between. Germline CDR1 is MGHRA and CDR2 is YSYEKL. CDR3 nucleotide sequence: TGCGCCAGCAGTCCCTATTACAATCAGCCCCAGCATTTT. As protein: CASSPYYNQPQHF.

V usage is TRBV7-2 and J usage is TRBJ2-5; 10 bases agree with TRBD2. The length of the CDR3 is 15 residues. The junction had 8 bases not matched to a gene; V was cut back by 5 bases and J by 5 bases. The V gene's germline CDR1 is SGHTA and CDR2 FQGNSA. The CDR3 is CASSLPSGGRETQYF. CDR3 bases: TGTGCCAGCAGCCTACCTAGCGGGGGTAGGGAGACCCAGTACTTC. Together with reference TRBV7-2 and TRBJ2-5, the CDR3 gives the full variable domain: GAGVSQSPSNKVTEKGKDVELRCDPISGHTALYWYRQSLGQGLEFLIYFQGNSAPDKSGLPSDRFSAERTGGSVSTLTIQRTQQEDSAVYLCASSLPSGGRETQYFGPGTRLLVL.

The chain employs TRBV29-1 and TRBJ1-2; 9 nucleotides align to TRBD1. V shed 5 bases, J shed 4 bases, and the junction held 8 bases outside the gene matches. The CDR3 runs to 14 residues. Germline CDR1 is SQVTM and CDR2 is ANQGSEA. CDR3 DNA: TGCAGCGTTCCATCGGGACAGGGTTTCTATGGCTACACCTTC. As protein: CSVPSGQGFYGYTF.

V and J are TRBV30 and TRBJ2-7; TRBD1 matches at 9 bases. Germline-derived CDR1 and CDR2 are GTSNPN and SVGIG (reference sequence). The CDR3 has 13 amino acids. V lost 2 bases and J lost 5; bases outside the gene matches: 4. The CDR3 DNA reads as TGTGCCTGGAGTAGGACAGGGGAGGACGAGCAGTACGTC. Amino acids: CAWSRTGEDEQYV.

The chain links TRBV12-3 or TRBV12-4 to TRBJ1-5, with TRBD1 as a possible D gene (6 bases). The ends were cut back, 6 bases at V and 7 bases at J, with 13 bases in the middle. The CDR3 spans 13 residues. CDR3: CASSLLGGQPQHF. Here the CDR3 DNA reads TGTGCCAGCAGCCTTCTTGGGGGCCAGCCCCAGCATTTT.

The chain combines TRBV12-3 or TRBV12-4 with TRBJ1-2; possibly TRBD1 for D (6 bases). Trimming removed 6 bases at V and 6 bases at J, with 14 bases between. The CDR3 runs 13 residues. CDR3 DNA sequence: TGTGCCAGCAGGGGGGGGCAGGCCAATGGCTACACCTTC. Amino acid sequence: CASRGGQANGYTF.

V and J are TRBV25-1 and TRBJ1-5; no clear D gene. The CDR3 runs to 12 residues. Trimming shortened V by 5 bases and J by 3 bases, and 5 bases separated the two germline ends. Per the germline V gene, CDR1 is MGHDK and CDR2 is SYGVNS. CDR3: CASSISNQPQHF. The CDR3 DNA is TGTGCCAGCAGTATATCCAATCAGCCCCAGCATTTT.

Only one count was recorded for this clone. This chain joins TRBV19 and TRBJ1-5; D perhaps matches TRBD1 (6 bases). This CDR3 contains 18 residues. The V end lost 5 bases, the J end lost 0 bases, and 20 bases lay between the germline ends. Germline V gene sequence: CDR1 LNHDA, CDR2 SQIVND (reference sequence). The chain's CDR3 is CASSSITGLGYSNQPQHF. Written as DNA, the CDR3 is TGTGCCAGTAGTTCGATAACAGGGTTGGGGTATAGCAATCAGCCCCAGCATTTT. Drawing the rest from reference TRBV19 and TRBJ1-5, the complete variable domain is DGGITQSPKYLFRKEGQNVTLSCEQNLNHDAMYWYRQDPGQGLRLIYYSQIVNDFQKGDIAEGYSVSREKKESFPLTVTSAQKNPTAFYLCASSSITGLGYSNQPQHFGDGTRLSIL.